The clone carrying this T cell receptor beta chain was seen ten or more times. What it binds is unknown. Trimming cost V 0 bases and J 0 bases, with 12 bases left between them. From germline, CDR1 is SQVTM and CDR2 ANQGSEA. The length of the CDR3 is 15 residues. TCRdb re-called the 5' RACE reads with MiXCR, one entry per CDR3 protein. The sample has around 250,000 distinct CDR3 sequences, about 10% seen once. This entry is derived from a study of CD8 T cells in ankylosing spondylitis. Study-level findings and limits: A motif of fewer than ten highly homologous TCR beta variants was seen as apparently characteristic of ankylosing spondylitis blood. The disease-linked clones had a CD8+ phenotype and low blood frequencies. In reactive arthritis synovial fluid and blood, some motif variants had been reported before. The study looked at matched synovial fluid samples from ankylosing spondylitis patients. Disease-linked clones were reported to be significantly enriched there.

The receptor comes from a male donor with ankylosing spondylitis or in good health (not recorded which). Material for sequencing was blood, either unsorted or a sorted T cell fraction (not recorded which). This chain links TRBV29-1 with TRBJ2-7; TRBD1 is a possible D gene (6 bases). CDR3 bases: TGCAGCGTTGAAGATCAGGACAGCAGCTCCTACGAGCAGTACTTC. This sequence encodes CSVEDQDSSSYEQYF.